This TCR beta chain was sequenced during a study of early stage breast cancer tumors (dated by TCRdb to about 2017). Broadly, across the study: Of the roughly 17 invasive breast tumors, 12 to 13 were found to be estrogen receptor-positive, progesterone receptor-positive and HER2-negative. About 65% of the 12 ER+/PR+/HER2- tumors were invasive ductal carcinomas, while the other four were invasive lobular carcinomas. The average read coverage per sample was roughly 10-fold. Across all samples, over 2,000,000 templates representing 1.2 million or so unique clonotypes were detected. General findings and caveats noted by the study authors: Sequencing bulk genomic DNA from unsorted cells could not capture chain pairing or functional markers like CD4, CD8 and FOXP3. Analysis by tumor subtype was prevented by the small cohort size. Enriched TCRB sequences shared across patients were mostly commonly generated sequences, unlikely to play an important role in the tumor microenvironment. Compared with adjacent normal breast tissue, tumors had roughly 2.5-fold higher T cell density and higher clonality. Repertoires from blood resembled normal breast more closely than tumor, and using blood as a reference for each tissue separated tumor from normal in about 85% of the 16 patients.

Comments on this clone: Its binding antigen is unknown. No per-base quality is available; no much larger clone lies one base away.

Each sample was amplified as two independent genomic DNA replicates: around 0.47 ug for blood and about 1.5 ug for tumor or normal breast. TCRB sequencing of genomic DNA was carried out with the ImmunoSeq Intro kit according to the manufacturer's instructions. The multiplex PCR ran for around 30 cycles using proprietary primers and spike-in control sequences for absolute quantification. An 87-bp fragment spanning the CDR3 and flanking V and J genes was sequenced with single-end 150-bp reads. Each lane of an Illumina MiSeq running version 3.0 chemistry carried seven multiplexed samples, with two replicates apiece. Per the authors' processing: The vendor's proprietary pipeline processed the raw data and merged both replicates into a single result for each sample. To define clonotypes, the study grouped productive rearrangements that shared the V-gene family, CDR3 amino acid sequence and J-gene segment. To compute clonality, the normalized Shannon entropy (Pielou evenness) of TCRB abundances was subtracted from 1. T cell density was estimated by dividing total templates by the number of input cells inferred from the DNA input amount. Recon with default parameters was used to estimate total repertoire diversity and clonality. Tumor-enriched clonotypes were defined as having over 0.1% abundance in tumor and at least 32-fold higher abundance than in normal breast. The table comes from immuneACCESS by way of TCRdb, which keeps in-frame sequences with V and J called. Part of the clones is missing from these tables; in studies checked, under half for an unresolved V gene and the rest for unknown reasons. The DNA was the basis for D and trimming; V, J and clone size are from that table. A total of tens of thousands of clones appear in this sample, around nine tenths of them only once. More than 4% of the sample lies in the top ten.

The study profiled bulk TCR beta-chain repertoires in matched peripheral blood, tumor and adjacent normal breast tissue taken from over 15 patients with early-stage breast cancer. Before surgery, about 5-10 mL of whole blood was collected into EDTA tubes and then processed within 2 hours. Peripheral blood mononuclear cells were isolated by Ficoll-Paque centrifugation in SepMate-50 tubes. PBMCs were cryopreserved in around 90% FBS with around 10% DMSO in aliquots of about 1.7 to 4 million cells and stored in liquid nitrogen. The Qiagen AllPrep DNA/RNA Mini kit was used to extract genomic DNA. From the cysteine through the phenylalanine, the CDR3 covers 18 amino acids. Only the CDR3 portion is preserved as DNA: 54 bases, with reading frame beginning at the first base. For CDR1 and CDR2, the germline V gene lists LGHNA and YNFKEQ. Trimmed from V: 2 bases; trimmed from J: 0 bases; junction bases lacking a gene match: 11.

Sequencing was done on a sample of blood. The chain couples TRBV4-2 to TRBJ2-3; the junction holds 7 bases that match TRBD2. The clonotype originates from a person between 70 and 80 years old with breast cancer. The sequenced DNA is TGTGCCAGCAGCCAAACCCTAGCGGAGGAGCCGAGCACAGATACGCAGTATTTT. This is translated as CASSQTLAEEPSTDTQYF.